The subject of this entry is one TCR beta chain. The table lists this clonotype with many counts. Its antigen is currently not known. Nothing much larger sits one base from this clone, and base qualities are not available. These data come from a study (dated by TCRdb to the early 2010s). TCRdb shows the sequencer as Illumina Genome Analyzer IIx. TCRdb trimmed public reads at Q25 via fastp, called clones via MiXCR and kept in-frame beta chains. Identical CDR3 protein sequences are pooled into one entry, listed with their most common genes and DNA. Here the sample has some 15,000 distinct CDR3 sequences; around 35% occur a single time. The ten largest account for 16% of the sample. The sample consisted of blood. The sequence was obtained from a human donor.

The nucleotide sequence is given as TGCAGCGTTGTCGGTGGCAGGAGCTCCTACAATGAGCAGTTCTTC. Its protein product is CSVVGGRSSYNEQFF. The rearrangement combines TRBV29-1 with TRBJ2-1, with the D gene not clear enough to name. V loses 4 bases of germline sequence and J loses 0 bases, and the interval between the two ends is 13 bases. Inclusive of the bounding cysteine and phenylalanine, the CDR3 is 15 residues long. Only the CDR3 region is kept as DNA, spanning 45 bases read in frame from base 1. Taken from the germline V gene, the CDR1 and CDR2 loops are SQVTM and ANQGSEA.